This T cell receptor beta chain was documented in a study of blood T cell repertoires in COVID-19. Study context: From T cells, B-cell-depleted T cells, or PBMCs came the material, which was cDNA or gDNA.

Sequenced by immunoSEQ multiplex PCR; TCRdb stores in-frame clones only, minus some. The sample contains 200,000 to 250,000 clones, 70% to 90% of which appear only once. Germline CDR1 reads LGHDT; CDR2 reads YNNKEL (reference sequence). The CDR3 length is 16 residues. With 2 bases clipped from V and 1 base from J, the junction kept 5 bases outside the gene matches. The gene calls are TRBV3-1 (or the pseudogene TRBV3-2) and TRBJ1-1; 9 bases fit TRBD1. The source of this sequence is a woman in her forties or fifties with acute COVID-19. Sequenced sample: PBMCs or T cells enriched from blood (not recorded which). In DNA form, the CDR3 reads TGTGCCAGCAGCCAACACAGGGGGCAGGGGAACACTGAAGCTTTCTTT. It codes for CASSQHRGQGNTEAFF.